This TCR beta chain is drawn from a study of CD8 T cells in ankylosing spondylitis. TCRdb reprocessed the 5' RACE reads via MiXCR and lists one record per CDR3 protein. The table includes 240,000 or so distinct CDR3 sequences, around 9.2% detected once. The study, taken as a whole, reports: In peripheral blood, disease-linked CD8+ clones occurred at relatively low frequencies. For ankylosing spondylitis blood, a TCR beta motif of under ten highly homologous variants appeared characteristic.

This clonotype was seen repeatedly, ten times or more. Its specificity is not known. Germline lookup yields CDR1 SGHVS and CDR2 FNYEAQ. J was trimmed by 2 bases and V by 5 bases; bases with no gene match: 4. This CDR3 is 15 amino acids long. The TCR comes from a male donor with ankylosing spondylitis or in good health (not recorded which). The material sequenced was blood, either unsorted or a sorted T cell fraction (not recorded which). The genes are TRBV7-6 and TRBJ2-1; 9 bases agree with TRBD2. CDR3 nucleotide sequence: TGTGCCAGCAGCCCGGGGACTAGCACCTACAATGAGCAGTTCTTC. Its protein product is CASSPGTSTYNEQFF.